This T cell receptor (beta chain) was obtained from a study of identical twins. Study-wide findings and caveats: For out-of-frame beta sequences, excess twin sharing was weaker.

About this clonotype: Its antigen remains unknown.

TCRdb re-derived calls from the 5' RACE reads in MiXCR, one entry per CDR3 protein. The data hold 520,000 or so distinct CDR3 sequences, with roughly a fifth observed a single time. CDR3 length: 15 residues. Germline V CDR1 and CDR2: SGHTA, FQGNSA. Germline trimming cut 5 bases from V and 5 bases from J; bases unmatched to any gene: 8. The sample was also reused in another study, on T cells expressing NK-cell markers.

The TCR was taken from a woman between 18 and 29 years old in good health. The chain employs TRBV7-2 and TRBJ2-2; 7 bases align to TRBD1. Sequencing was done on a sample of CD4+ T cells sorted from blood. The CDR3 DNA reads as TGTGCCAGCAGCACACGGGACAGCCTGACCGGGGAGCTGTTTTTT. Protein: CASSTRDSLTGELFF. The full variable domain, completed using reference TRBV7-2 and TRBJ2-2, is GAGVSQSPSNKVTEKGKDVELRCDPISGHTALYWYRQSLGQGLEFLIYFQGNSAPDKSGLPSDRFSAERTGGSVSTLTIQRTQQEDSAVYLCASSTRDSLTGELFFGEGSRLTVL.